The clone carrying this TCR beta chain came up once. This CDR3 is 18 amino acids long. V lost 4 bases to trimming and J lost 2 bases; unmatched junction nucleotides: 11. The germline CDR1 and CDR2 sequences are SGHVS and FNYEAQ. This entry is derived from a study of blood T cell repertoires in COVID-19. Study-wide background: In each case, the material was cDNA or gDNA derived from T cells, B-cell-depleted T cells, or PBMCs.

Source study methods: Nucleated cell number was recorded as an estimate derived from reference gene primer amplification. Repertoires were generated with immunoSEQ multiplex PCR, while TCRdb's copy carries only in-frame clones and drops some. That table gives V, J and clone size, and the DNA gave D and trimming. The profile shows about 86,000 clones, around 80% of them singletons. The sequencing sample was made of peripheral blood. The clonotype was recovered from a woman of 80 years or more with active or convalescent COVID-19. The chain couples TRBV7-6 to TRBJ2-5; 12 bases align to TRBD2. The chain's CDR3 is CASSSQASGGAVQETQYF. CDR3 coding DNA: TGTGCCAGCAGCTCGCAGGCTAGCGGGGGGGCTGTTCAAGAGACCCAGTACTTC.